This paragraph reports one T cell receptor beta chain. The antigen remains unidentified. The rectum was sampled with one to two pinch biopsies at colonoscopy. Ulcerative colitis patients received no immunosuppressive medication before the diagnostic colonoscopy. TCRdb's table, derived via immunoSEQ multiplex PCR, lists solely in-frame clones and lacks some. The sample holds fewer than 25,000 clones, about 71% seen once. This specimen belongs to a study of pediatric ulcerative colitis. Points from the study as a whole: In rectum, acute severe colitis had expanded clones and less diversity.

Trimming cost V 6 bases and J 0 bases, with 15 bases left between them. This CDR3 has 15 amino acids. From germline, CDR1 is MNHEY and CDR2 SVGAGI. This sequence originates from a boy between 10 and 17 years old with severe ulcerative colitis. This sequence joins TRBV6-5 and TRBJ2-7; a possible D gene is TRBD2 (5 bases). Sequenced material: gut tissue. The DNA of the CDR3 is TGTGCCAGCAGCGGAAGAAGCGGATACTCCTACGAGCAGTACTTC. Translating gives CASSGRSGYSYEQYF.